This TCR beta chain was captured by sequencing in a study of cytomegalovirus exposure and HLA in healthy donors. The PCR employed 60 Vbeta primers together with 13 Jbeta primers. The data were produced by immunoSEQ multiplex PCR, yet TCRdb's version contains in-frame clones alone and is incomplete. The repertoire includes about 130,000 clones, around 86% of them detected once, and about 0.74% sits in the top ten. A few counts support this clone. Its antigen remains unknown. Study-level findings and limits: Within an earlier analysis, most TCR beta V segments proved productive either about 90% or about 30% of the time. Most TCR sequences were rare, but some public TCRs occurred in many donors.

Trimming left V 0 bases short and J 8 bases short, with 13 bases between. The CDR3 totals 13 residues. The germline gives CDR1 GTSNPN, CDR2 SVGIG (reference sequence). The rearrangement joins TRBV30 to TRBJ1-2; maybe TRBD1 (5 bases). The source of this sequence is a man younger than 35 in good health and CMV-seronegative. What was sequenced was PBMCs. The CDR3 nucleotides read TGTGCCTGGAGTGTACGGCAGGGAAGCGGCTACACCTTC. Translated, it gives CAWSVRQGSGYTF.